These 28 T cell receptor beta chains were sequenced from one sample in a study of blood T cell repertoires in COVID-19. Generated by immunoSEQ multiplex PCR, the TCRdb table keeps only in-frame clones and is missing some. The table has under 300,000 clones, about 85% seen once. Sequencing was performed on peripheral blood. All receptors come from a woman aged 55 to 70 with active or convalescent COVID-19.

The gene calls are TRBV5-1 and TRBJ2-6; D is undetermined. CDR1 is SGHRS and CDR2 is YFSETQ in the germline V gene. V shed 6 bases and J shed 4 bases, with 11 bases lying between them. The CDR3 runs 14 residues. CDR3 coding DNA: TGCGCCAGCACCCCGCAGTCCGGGGCCAACGTCCTGACTTTC. As protein: CASTPQSGANVLTF.

The rearrangement uses TRBV2 and TRBJ1-1; D is ambiguous. In germline, CDR1 is SNHLY, CDR2 FYNNEI. The CDR3 is made up of 13 amino acids. The CDR3 is CASAGQQNTEAFF. CDR3 nucleotides: TGTGCATCAGCAGGCCAGCAAAACACTGAAGCTTTCTTT.

The gene calls are TRBV4-1 and TRBJ2-5, with a weak D call TRBD2 (6 bases). CDR3 length equals 17 residues. Trimming removed 1 base from V and 4 bases from J, with 19 bases in between. Germline V gene lookup returns CDR1 MGHRA and CDR2 YSYEKL. CDR3 in DNA: TGCGCCAGCAGCCAAGTTCACCCAGGTGTCGGGGGAGAGACCCAGTACTTC. Residues: CASSQVHPGVGGETQYF.

The chain employs TRBV2 and TRBJ1-2; the D is unclear. Germline CDR1 SNHLY, CDR2 FYNNEI. The ends were cut back, 6 bases at V and 8 bases at J, with 13 bases in the middle. CDR3 size: 12 residues. CDR3 sequence: CASSFNPGGYTF. CDR3 DNA sequence: TGTGCCAGCAGCTTCAACCCGGGAGGCTACACCTTC.

This clone has a single count. The rearrangement joins TRBV4-2 to TRBJ2-7; 9 nucleotides match TRBD1. The CDR3 contains 14 residues. Germline V gene sequence: CDR1 LGHNA, CDR2 YNFKEQ. V trimming: 4 bases; J trimming: 4 bases; junction bases outside the gene matches: 5. CDR3 region: CASSPTGGGYEQYF. The DNA of the CDR3 is TGTGCCAGCAGCCCTACAGGGGGCGGATACGAGCAGTACTTC.

The rearrangement uses TRBV15 and TRBJ1-3; D is uncertain. Germline CDR1 reads LNHNV; CDR2 reads YYDKDF (reference sequence). V was pared by 2 bases and J by 0 bases, with 11 bases between. The CDR3 is 16 residues long. The CDR3 nucleotides are TGTGCCACCAGCAGACCCGGGGAGGGCTCTGGAAACACCATATATTTT. Its protein product is CATSRPGEGSGNTIYF.

The chain joins TRBV9 to TRBJ2-7; 13 bases map to TRBD2. The V gene end was trimmed by 0 bases and the J gene end by 5 bases; junction bases not matched to a gene: 14. Germline CDR1 is SGDLS and CDR2 is YYNGEE. CDR3 size: 19 residues. The DNA of the CDR3 is TGTGCCAGCAGCGTAGGCCCGGGAACTAGCGGGAGGGCCTACCACGAGCAGTACTTC. Protein sequence: CASSVGPGTSGRAYHEQYF.

The chain links TRBV28 to TRBJ1-1; D is perhaps TRBD1 (5 bases). This CDR3 has 12 amino acids. CDR1 and CDR2 from the germline V gene are MDHEN and SYDVKM. V was shortened by 6 bases and J by 1 base, with 6 bases between the two germline ends. DNA for the CDR3: TGTGCCAGCAGGGGGCCGAACACTGAAGCTTTCTTT. Its protein product is CASRGPNTEAFF.

This chain joins TRBV30 and TRBJ2-1; maybe TRBD2 (6 bases). Germline V gene lookup returns CDR1 GTSNPN and CDR2 SVGIG (reference sequence). This CDR3 has 11 residues. Trimming removed 1 base from V and 8 bases from J, with 6 bases in between. CDR3 amino acids: CAWSERDEQFF. The DNA of the CDR3 is TGTGCCTGGAGTGAGCGGGATGAGCAGTTCTTC.

This chain connects TRBV6-5 to TRBJ1-1; a possible D gene is TRBD1 (6 bases). V lost 2 bases, J lost 3 bases, and 16 bases lay in between. Per the germline V gene, CDR1 is MNHEY and CDR2 is SVGAGI. The CDR3 has 16 residues. The CDR3, as DNA: TGTGCCAGCAGTTACCTCCGGGACATCATCTACACTGAAGCTTTCTTT. Translation gives CASSYLRDIIYTEAFF.

V usage is TRBV30 and J usage is TRBJ2-1, with D possibly matching TRBD2 (5 bases). The germline V gene encodes CDR1 GTSNPN and CDR2 SVGIG (reference sequence). The CDR3 totals 11 residues. The germline V and J ends were trimmed by 3 bases and 8 bases, with 8 bases remaining between them. The CDR3 DNA is TGTGCCTGGAGGCGGGTCTATGAGCAGTTCTTC. This gives the protein CAWRRVYEQFF.

This clone has just one count. J is TRBJ1-1 and V is TRBV7-3, with D tentatively TRBD1 (6 bases). Germline V lookup: CDR1 SGHTA, CDR2 FQGTGA. The CDR3 runs 16 residues. Trimming took 1 base from V and 1 from J, leaving 13 bases between them. CDR3 in DNA: TGTGCCAGCAGCTTAAATGGTAGGGGGACGAACACTGAAGCTTTCTTT. Its translation is CASSLNGRGTNTEAFF.

V usage is TRBV7-2 and J usage is TRBJ2-3, with TRBD2 identical over 7 bases. Germline CDR1 is SGHTA and CDR2 is FQGNSA. The trim removed 3 bases at V and 1 base at J, leaving 1 base unmatched. This CDR3 spans 14 amino acids. The CDR3 region is CASSLGLRTDTQYF. Written as DNA, the CDR3 is TGTGCCAGCAGCTTGGGACTACGCACAGATACGCAGTATTTT.

The gene calls are TRBV6-5 and TRBJ2-5; perhaps TRBD2 as D (6 bases). CDR1 is MNHEY and CDR2 is SVGAGI in the germline V gene. The CDR3 is 15 residues long. V lost 6 bases to trimming and J lost 5 bases, with 19 bases between them. Written as DNA, the CDR3 is TGTGCCAGCAGCCCCCCCGCGGGGATAGATGAGACCCAGTACTTC. Translation: CASSPPAGIDETQYF.

This clone was recorded only once. The gene calls are TRBV15 and TRBJ2-7; 7 bases are shared with TRBD2. Germline CDR1 LNHNV, CDR2 YYDKDF (reference sequence). The CDR3 has 13 residues. V was pared by 1 base and J by 4 bases, with 1 base of the junction left unmatched. The CDR3 sequence: CATSRGLAYEQYV. The CDR3 region has the DNA TGTGCCACCAGCAGAGGACTAGCTTACGAGCAGTACGTC.

This clone appeared once. V gene TRBV4-1 combines with J gene TRBJ2-7; perhaps TRBD2 as D (6 bases). The germline V gene has CDR1 MGHRA and CDR2 YSYEKL. The V and J ends lost 0 bases and 4 bases respectively, with 10 bases between them. This CDR3 is 14 amino acids long. The CDR3 DNA reads TGCGCCAGCAGCCAAGATGCGACTAGTTACGAGCAGTACTTC. Amino acids: CASSQDATSYEQYF.

Details on this clone: This specimen includes other DNA sequences encoding the same CDR3. V and J are TRBV4-1 and TRBJ2-3; D not certain. From germline, CDR1 is MGHRA and CDR2 YSYEKL. Trimming took 1 base from V and 0 from J, leaving 8 bases between them. The CDR3 has 15 amino acids. The CDR3 DNA reads as TGCGCCAGCAGCCAAGGGAGTGGGAGCACAGATACGCAGTATTTT. This translates into CASSQGSGSTDTQYF.

The rearrangement links TRBV9 to TRBJ2-3; tentatively, D is TRBD2 (6 bases). Germline-derived CDR1 and CDR2 are SGDLS and YYNGEE. The CDR3 spans 18 residues. The V end was cut by 3 bases, the J end by 3 bases, with 23 bases between. The CDR3 sequence is CASSASPLVADPTDTQYF. The CDR3 nucleotides read TGTGCCAGCAGCGCCAGTCCCTTGGTAGCGGATCCAACAGATACGCAGTATTTT.

The rearrangement links TRBV10-3 to TRBJ2-7; 7 bases agree with TRBD1. This CDR3 has 18 residues. V lost 5 bases to trimming and J lost 3 bases; unmatched junction nucleotides: 19. In germline, CDR1 is ENHRY, CDR2 SYGVKD. CDR3 region: CAISSAPGTGVDHYEQYV. In DNA form, the CDR3 reads TGTGCCATCAGTTCCGCCCCCGGCACAGGGGTGGATCACTACGAGCAGTACGTC.

The chain carries TRBV28 and TRBJ1-4; 9 nucleotides match TRBD1. With 6 bases clipped from V and 7 bases from J, the junction kept 12 bases outside the gene matches. The CDR3 loop spans 16 amino acids. CDR1 and CDR2 from the germline V gene are MDHEN and SYDVKM. Here the CDR3 DNA reads TGTGCCAGCAGCATTACTACCACAGGGGGCTTTGAAAAACTGTTTTTT. Protein sequence: CASSITTTGGFEKLFF.

The J gene is TRBJ2-2, the V gene TRBV4-2; 9 bases line up with TRBD1. Looked up from germline, CDR1 is LGHNA and CDR2 is YNFKEQ. CDR3 length: 15 amino acids. J gave up 1 base and V 4 bases, and 1 base lay outside the gene matches. CDR3 loop: CASSPGQGNTGELFF. CDR3 bases: TGTGCCAGCAGCCCGGGACAGGGGAACACCGGGGAGCTGTTTTTT.

The V call is TRBV20-1, the J call TRBJ1-5; no reliable D call. V lost 3 bases and J 3 bases, leaving 12 bases between the germline ends. The length of the CDR3 is 14 residues. CDR1 and CDR2 from the germline V gene are DFQATT and SNEGSKA (reference sequence). CDR3 sequence (DNA): TGCAGTGCTAGTCCGGGGAGTAACAATCAGCCCCAGCATTTT. It is translated as CSASPGSNNQPQHF.

The CDR3 region has the DNA TGTGCCAGCAGCTTAGAGTCGGGGATAGTGGAGCTGTTTTTT. Its translation is CASSLESGIVELFF. The chain uses TRBV7-6 and TRBJ2-2; perhaps TRBD2 as D (5 bases). The V gene's germline CDR1 is SGHVS and CDR2 FNYEAQ. CDR3 length: 14 residues. The V end lost 1 base, the J end lost 10 bases, and 13 bases lay between the germline ends.

The chain combines TRBV7-8 with TRBJ2-1; 13 bases agree with TRBD2. V lost 1 base and J lost 7; bases outside the gene matches: 13. Germline values: CDR1 SGHVS, CDR2 FQNEAQ. The length of the CDR3 is 19 residues. The CDR3 DNA follows: TGTGCCAGCAGCTTAGTTAGCCGCGGACTAGCGGGAGTAGGGAATGAGCAGTTCTTC. Translation: CASSLVSRGLAGVGNEQFF.

V usage is TRBV3-1 (or the pseudogene TRBV3-2) and J usage is TRBJ1-2; 7 bases agree with TRBD1. The V gene end was trimmed by 6 bases and the J gene end by 3 bases; junction bases not matched to a gene: 10. This CDR3 has 15 residues. Germline loops: CDR1 LGHDT, CDR2 YNNKEL (reference sequence). This CDR3 is CASRPHRGTYYGYTF. The CDR3 coding sequence is TGTGCCAGCAGACCTCACAGGGGAACGTACTATGGCTACACCTTC.

CDR3 sequence: CASSLNRVISENIQYF. The CDR3 DNA is TGTGCCAGCAGTTTAAATCGAGTCATTTCGGAAAACATTCAGTACTTC. This chain links TRBV6-5 with TRBJ2-4, with D uncertain. The CDR3 covers 16 residues. In germline, CDR1 is MNHEY, CDR2 SVGAGI. Trimming took off 4 bases at V and 5 bases at J, with 18 bases between the two ends.

This clone was seen only a few times. The chain carries TRBV6-5 and TRBJ1-5; possibly TRBD1 for D (5 bases). V lost 6 bases to trimming and J lost 0 bases, with 9 bases between them. Per the germline V gene, CDR1 is MNHEY and CDR2 is SVGAGI. The CDR3 is made up of 14 amino acids. The CDR3, as DNA: TGTGCCAGCAGAGCAGGGAATAGCAATCAGCCCCAGCATTTT. This gives the protein CASRAGNSNQPQHF.

The V call is TRBV6-5, the J call TRBJ2-3; maybe TRBD1 (7 bases). Germline CDR1 MNHEY, CDR2 SVGAGI. This CDR3 region has 15 residues. V dropped 6 bases and J dropped 2 bases, with 15 bases sitting between them. CDR3 bases: TGTGCCAGCAGGTTCCAGGGGGACTTCACAGATACGCAGTATTTT. Its translation is CASRFQGDFTDTQYF.